This TCR beta chain appears in the sequencing data of a study of T-cell memory formation after mild COVID-19. Notes on the study in general: Clones contracting day 15 to 85 were balanced CD4/CD8; later expanders leaned CD4+.

This clonotype was found a few times. The antigen is undetermined. TCRdb reanalysed the 5' RACE reads using MiXCR and keeps one entry per CDR3 protein. The repertoire has 100,000 to 140,000 distinct CDR3 sequences, approximately 14% of them found once; the top ten carry about 39%. Germline CDR1 SEHNR, CDR2 FQNEAQ (reference sequence). V lost 2 bases, J lost 5 bases, and 10 bases lay in between. This CDR3 contains 14 residues. Sequencing used PBMCs or a T cell subset sorted from them (not recorded which). The chain has TRBV7-9 and TRBJ2-4, with D possibly matching TRBD1 (5 bases). The clonotype comes from a man between 18 and 35 years old who had mild COVID-19 (a few samples of this study predate the infection). Cell type and time point are not known. CDR3: CASSLLTGQNIQYF. DNA of the CDR3: TGTGCCAGCAGCTTACTTACAGGTCAAAACATTCAGTACTTC.